The 3 T cell receptor beta chains given below trace back to one sample, sequenced in a study of blood T cell repertoires in COVID-19. Using immunoSEQ multiplex PCR, the repertoire was profiled, and TCRdb retains in-frame clones only, with some absent. The table has roughly 260,000 clones, more than 65% seen once. Sequencing input: peripheral blood. The receptor set was obtained from a woman aged 18-30 years with acute or convalescent COVID-19.

The chain recombines TRBV28 with TRBJ2-5; 8 bases fit TRBD2. Germline CDR1 and CDR2: MDHEN and SYDVKM. The J segment lost 0 bases and the V segment lost 9 bases, leaving 12 bases of the junction unmatched. This CDR3 region has 16 residues. The DNA of the CDR3 is TGTGCCAGTTGGTTATCCGGGGGGGGCAACCAAGAGACCCAGTACTTC. Translation gives CASWLSGGGNQETQYF.

V is TRBV5-1 and J is TRBJ2-5, with TRBD2 identical over 11 bases. J gave up 4 bases and V 2 bases, and 1 base lay outside the gene matches. CDR1 is SGHRS and CDR2 is YFSETQ in the germline V gene. The CDR3 contains 14 residues. The CDR3 sequence: CASSFGLAGETQYF. The CDR3, as DNA: TGCGCCAGCAGCTTCGGACTAGCGGGAGAGACCCAGTACTTC.

This sequence joins TRBV30 and TRBJ1-3; no clear D gene. Germline CDR1 and CDR2: GTSNPN and SVGIG (reference sequence). The germline V and J ends were trimmed by 2 bases and 1 base, with 6 bases remaining between them. The CDR3 runs 13 residues. The CDR3 DNA sequence: TGTGCCTGGAGTCGGGTTTCTGGAAACACCATATATTTT. Its protein is CAWSRVSGNTIYF.